Sequencing of this T cell receptor (beta chain) was carried out in a study of siplizumab effects on memory and regulatory T cells. The table came from immunoSEQ multiplex PCR; TCRdb's copy has only in-frame clones and leaves some out. Of approximately 100,000 clones in the sample, about 90% were seen once. Study-level findings and limits: Researchers could map only a minor fraction of alloreactive clones to unstimulated subsets.

As to this clone: The antigen is not known.

The CDR3 runs 14 residues. V was pared by 0 bases and J by 2 bases, with 8 bases between. Germline V CDR1 and CDR2: SGHRS, YFSETQ. The sample consisted of Tregs sorted from blood. This sequence joins TRBV5-1 and TRBJ1-2; D uncertain. The clonotype comes from a human donor in good health. CDR3 protein: CASSLAPQNYGYTF. CDR3 sequence (DNA): TGCGCCAGCAGCTTGGCCCCGCAGAACTATGGCTACACCTTC.